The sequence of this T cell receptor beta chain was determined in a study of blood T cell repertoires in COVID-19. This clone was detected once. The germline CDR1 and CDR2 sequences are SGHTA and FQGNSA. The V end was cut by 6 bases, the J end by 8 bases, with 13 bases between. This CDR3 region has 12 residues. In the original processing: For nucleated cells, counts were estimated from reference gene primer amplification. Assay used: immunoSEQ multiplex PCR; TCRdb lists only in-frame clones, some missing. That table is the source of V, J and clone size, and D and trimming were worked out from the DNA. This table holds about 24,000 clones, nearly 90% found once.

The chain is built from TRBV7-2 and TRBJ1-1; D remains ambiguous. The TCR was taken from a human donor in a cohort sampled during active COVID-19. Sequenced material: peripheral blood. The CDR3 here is CASRSPPTEAFF. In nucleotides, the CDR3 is TGTGCCAGCAGATCCCCCCCTACGGAAGCTTTCTTT.